This TCR beta chain was profiled in a study of CD8+CD57+ T cells in acquired aplastic anemia. Study details: Isolated CD4+ and CD8+ cells, once sorted, yielded DNA averaging about 3.1 ug.

Genomic DNA served as template for TCR beta VDJ and CDR3 profiling. TCRdb recomputed calls from the reads with MiXCR, one row per CDR3 protein. Among roughly 160,000 distinct CDR3 sequences listed, about 64% were seen once. This clonotype was detected a few times. This CDR3 has 13 residues. The germline V gene encodes CDR1 KGHDR and CDR2 SFDVKD. The V end was cut by 3 bases, the J end by 6 bases, with 10 bases between. This chain links TRBV24-1 with TRBJ1-1; D call uncertain. The receptor comes from a human donor in good health. The sequenced sample was sorted CD4+, CD8+, or CD8+CD57+ T cells (not recorded which) from PBMCs. DNA of the CDR3: TGTGCCACCAGTGATGCGGCAGCGGCTGAAGCTTTCTTT. This gives the protein CATSDAAAAEAFF.